Listed below are T cell receptor beta chains from one sample, sequenced in a study of T cell repertoires in cytomegalovirus infection. The antigens of these receptors remain unknown. TCRdb re-derived calls from the reads in MiXCR, one entry per CDR3 protein. Here the sample spans a few hundred thousand distinct CDR3 sequences, about 39% being singletons. The input for sequencing was cultured PBMCs, taken from culture after CMV antigen stimulation. The receptors here all came from a human donor in good health (CMV status not recorded). Some clones in this sample may be carry-over from other donors' samples. Each CDR3 is given with its conserved first and last residue. Each record gives: clone size, J gene, D gene, CDR3 length, V gene, CDR3 DNA, CDR3 protein. A D gene is named only where the DNA matches it firmly. Clone sizes are given selectively: once, few, many, or a class where the clone is expanded.

clone_size: few
j_call: TRBJ2-1
d_call: TRBD2
cdr3_length: 18
v_call: TRBV7-8
cdr3_nt: TGTGCCAGCAGCTTAAGTGGAGCGGGGTATTTCGCCTACAATGAGCAGTTCTTC
cdr3_aa: CASSLSGAGYFAYNEQFF

clone_size: few
j_call: TRBJ2-7
d_call: TRBD1
cdr3_length: 14
v_call: TRBV7-6
cdr3_nt: TGTGCCAGCAGCGGTGGGACAGGGGTGGTCGAGCAGTACTTC
cdr3_aa: CASSGGTGVVEQYF

clone_size: NA
j_call: TRBJ1-5
d_call: NA
cdr3_length: 17
v_call: TRBV19
cdr3_nt: TGTGCCAGTAGTATTGGAGACAGTCCTTTTAGCAATCAGCCCCAGCATTTT
cdr3_aa: CASSIGDSPFSNQPQHF

clone_size: once
j_call: TRBJ2-5
d_call: NA
cdr3_length: 16
v_call: TRBV6-2/TRBV6-3
cdr3_nt: TGTGCCAGCAGTTATTTCCTCTCAATGGGACTGGGGACCCAGTACTTC
cdr3_aa: CASSYFLSMGLGTQYF

clone_size: many
j_call: TRBJ1-5
d_call: TRBD1
cdr3_length: 14
v_call: TRBV7-2
cdr3_nt: TGTGCCAGCAGCTTAAGACAGGGGGGCCAGCCCCAGCATTTT
cdr3_aa: CASSLRQGGQPQHF

clone_size: NA
j_call: TRBJ1-4
d_call: NA
cdr3_length: 14
v_call: TRBV7-2
cdr3_nt: TGTGCCAGCAGCACCCCCAGTACTAATGAAAAACTGTTTTTT
cdr3_aa: CASSTPSTNEKLFF

clone_size: NA
j_call: TRBJ2-1
d_call: TRBD2
cdr3_length: 15
v_call: TRBV19
cdr3_nt: TGTGCCAGTAGTATTAGCGGGAGGGCCATCCATGAGCAGTTCTTC
cdr3_aa: CASSISGRAIHEQFF

clone_size: many
j_call: TRBJ2-5
d_call: NA
cdr3_length: 15
v_call: TRBV7-2
cdr3_nt: TGTGCCAGCAGCTTTGTGGGTAGCGGCCAAGAGACCCAGTACTTC
cdr3_aa: CASSFVGSGQETQYF

clone_size: NA
j_call: TRBJ2-2
d_call: TRBD1
cdr3_length: 14
v_call: TRBV6-2/TRBV6-3
cdr3_nt: TGTGCCAGCAGTGGACAGGGAAAGGCCGGGGAGCTGTTTTTT
cdr3_aa: CASSGQGKAGELFF

clone_size: NA
j_call: TRBJ2-4
d_call: NA
cdr3_length: 16
v_call: TRBV7-9
cdr3_nt: TGTGCCAGCAGCCCCCCGGGCTGGCTAGCCAAAAACATTCAGTACTTC
cdr3_aa: CASSPPGWLAKNIQYF

clone_size: few
j_call: TRBJ1-1
d_call: TRBD1
cdr3_length: 15
v_call: TRBV7-8
cdr3_nt: TGTGCCAGCAGCGTACGACAGGGGGACCACACTGAAGCTTTCTTT
cdr3_aa: CASSVRQGDHTEAFF

clone_size: few
j_call: TRBJ1-2
d_call: NA
cdr3_length: 13
v_call: TRBV7-6
cdr3_nt: TGTGCCAGCAGCTTCCAGCAAGGGGGTGGCTACACCTTC
cdr3_aa: CASSFQQGGGYTF

clone_size: NA
j_call: TRBJ2-7
d_call: TRBD1
cdr3_length: 14
v_call: TRBV7-6
cdr3_nt: TGTGCCAGCAGCCGATGGGGGACAGGGCCGGAGCAGTACTTC
cdr3_aa: CASSRWGTGPEQYF